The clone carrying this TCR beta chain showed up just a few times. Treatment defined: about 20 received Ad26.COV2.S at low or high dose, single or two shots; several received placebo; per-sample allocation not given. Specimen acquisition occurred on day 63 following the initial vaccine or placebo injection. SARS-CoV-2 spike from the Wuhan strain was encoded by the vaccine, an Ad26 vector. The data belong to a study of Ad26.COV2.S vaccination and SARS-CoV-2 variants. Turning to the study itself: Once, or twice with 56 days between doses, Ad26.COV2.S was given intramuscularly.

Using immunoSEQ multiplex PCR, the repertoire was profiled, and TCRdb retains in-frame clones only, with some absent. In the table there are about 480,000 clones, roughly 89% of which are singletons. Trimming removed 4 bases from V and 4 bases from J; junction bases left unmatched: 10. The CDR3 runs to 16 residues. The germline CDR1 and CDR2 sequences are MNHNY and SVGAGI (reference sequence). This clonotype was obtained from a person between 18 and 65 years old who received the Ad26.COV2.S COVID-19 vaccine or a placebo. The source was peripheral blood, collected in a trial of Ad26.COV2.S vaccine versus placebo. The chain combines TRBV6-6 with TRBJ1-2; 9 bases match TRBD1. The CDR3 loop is CASSFTQGARGYGYTF. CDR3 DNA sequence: TGTGCCAGCAGTTTCACACAGGGGGCGCGAGGCTATGGCTACACCTTC.